This T cell receptor (beta chain) was obtained from a study of shared clonotypes between healthy human individuals. Overall study results and limits: Blood was the only sampled material, and tissue repertoires likely differ. Relative to clonotypes present in all four donors, those not shared had lower generation probabilities.

Germline CDR1 and CDR2: SGHTA and FQGNSA. The CDR3 is 16 residues long. Trimming at V came to 5 bases and at J to 1 base, leaving 6 bases not matched to a gene. On this clone itself: Its antigen is still unknown.

For every subset, genomic DNA was evenly distributed across several immunoSEQ plates. Using about 0.2 ug DNA, some 30,000 T cell genomes, the sorted-subset replicate PCRs were run. Data came from immunoSEQ multiplex PCR; TCRdb stores just in-frame clones and leaves some out. The data contain about 2,500,000 clones, around nine tenths of them singletons. Material: naive CD4+ T cells sorted from blood. Subset indicated: CD45RA+ positively selected. The V call is TRBV7-2, the J call TRBJ2-3, with TRBD2 matching over 10 bases. The TCR was taken from a man between 18 and 35 years old in good health. CDR3 in amino acids: CASSRAAGGGTDTQYF. The CDR3 DNA sequence: TGTGCCAGCAGCCGGGCAGCGGGGGGGGGCACAGATACGCAGTATTTT.